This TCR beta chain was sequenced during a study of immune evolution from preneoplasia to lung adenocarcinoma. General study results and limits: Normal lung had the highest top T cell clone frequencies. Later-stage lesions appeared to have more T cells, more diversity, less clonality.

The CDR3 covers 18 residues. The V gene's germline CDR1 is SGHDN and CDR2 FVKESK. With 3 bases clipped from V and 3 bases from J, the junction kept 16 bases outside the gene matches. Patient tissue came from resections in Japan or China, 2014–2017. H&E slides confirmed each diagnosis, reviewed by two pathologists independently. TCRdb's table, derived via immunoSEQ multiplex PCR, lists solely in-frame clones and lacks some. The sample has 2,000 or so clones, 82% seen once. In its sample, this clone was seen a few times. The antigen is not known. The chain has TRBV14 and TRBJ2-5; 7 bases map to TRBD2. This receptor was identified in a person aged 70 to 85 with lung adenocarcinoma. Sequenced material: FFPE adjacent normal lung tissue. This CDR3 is CASSHDRLAVSTKETQYF. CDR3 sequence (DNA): TGTGCCAGCAGCCATGATCGGCTAGCGGTTTCCACTAAAGAGACCCAGTACTTC.